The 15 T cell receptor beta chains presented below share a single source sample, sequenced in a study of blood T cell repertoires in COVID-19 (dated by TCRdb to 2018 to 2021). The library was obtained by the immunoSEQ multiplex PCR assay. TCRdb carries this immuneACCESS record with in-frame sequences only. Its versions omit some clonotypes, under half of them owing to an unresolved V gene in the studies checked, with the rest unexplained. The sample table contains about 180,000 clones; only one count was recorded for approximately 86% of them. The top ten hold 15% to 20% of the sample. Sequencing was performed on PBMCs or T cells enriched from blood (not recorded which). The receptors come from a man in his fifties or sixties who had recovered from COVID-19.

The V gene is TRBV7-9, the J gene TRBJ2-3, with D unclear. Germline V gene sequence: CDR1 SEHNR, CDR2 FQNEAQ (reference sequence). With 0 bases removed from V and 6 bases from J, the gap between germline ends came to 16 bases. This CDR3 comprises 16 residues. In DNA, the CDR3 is TGTGCCAGCAGCTTAGCATCCGGCGTGACAACGGATACGCAGTATTTT. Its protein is CASSLASGVTTDTQYF.

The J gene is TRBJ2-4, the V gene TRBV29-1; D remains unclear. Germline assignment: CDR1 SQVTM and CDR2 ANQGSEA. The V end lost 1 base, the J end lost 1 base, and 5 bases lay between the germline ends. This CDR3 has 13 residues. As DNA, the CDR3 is TGCAGCGTTGAAGGAGGTGCCAAAAACATTCAGTACTTC. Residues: CSVEGGAKNIQYF.

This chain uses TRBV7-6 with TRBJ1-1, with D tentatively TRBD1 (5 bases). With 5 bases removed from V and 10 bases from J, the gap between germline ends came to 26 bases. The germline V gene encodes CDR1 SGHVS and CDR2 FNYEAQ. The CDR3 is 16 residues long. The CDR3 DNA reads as TGTGCCAGCAGCCCGCGTCACCTTGCGGGACTCCCGGGAGCTTTCTTT. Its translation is CASSPRHLAGLPGAFF.

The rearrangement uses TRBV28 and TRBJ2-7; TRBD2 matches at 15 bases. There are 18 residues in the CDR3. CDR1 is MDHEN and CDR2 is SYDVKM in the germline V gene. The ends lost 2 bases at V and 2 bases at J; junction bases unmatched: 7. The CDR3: CASSLGRGLAGGAYEQYF. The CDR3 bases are TGTGCCAGCAGTTTAGGAAGAGGACTAGCGGGAGGGGCCTACGAGCAGTACTTC.

As DNA, the CDR3 is TGTGCCAGCAGTTCCTCCGGGACTTACCATGAAAAACTGTTTTTT. Translating it yields CASSSSGTYHEKLFF. This chain uses TRBV28 with TRBJ1-4, with D possibly matching TRBD1 (5 bases). The length of the CDR3 is 15 residues. Per germline, CDR1 MDHEN and CDR2 SYDVKM. Trimming took 4 bases from V and 6 from J, leaving 15 bases between them.

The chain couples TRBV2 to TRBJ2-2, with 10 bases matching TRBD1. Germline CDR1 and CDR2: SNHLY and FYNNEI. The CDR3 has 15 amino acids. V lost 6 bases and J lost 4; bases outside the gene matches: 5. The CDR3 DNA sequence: TGTGCCAGCAGCCTAAGACAGGGGGCCACCGGGGAGCTGTTTTTT. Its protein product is CASSLRQGATGELFF.

CDR3: CASSPRGQGVEQYF. The CDR3 region has the DNA TGCGCCAGCAGCCCTAGGGGACAGGGTGTGGAGCAGTACTTC. V gene TRBV4-1 combines with J gene TRBJ2-7; 9 nucleotides agree with TRBD1. Trimming took 4 bases from V and 7 from J; bases not matched to a gene: 8. CDR3 length: 14 amino acids. Germline V lookup: CDR1 MGHRA, CDR2 YSYEKL.

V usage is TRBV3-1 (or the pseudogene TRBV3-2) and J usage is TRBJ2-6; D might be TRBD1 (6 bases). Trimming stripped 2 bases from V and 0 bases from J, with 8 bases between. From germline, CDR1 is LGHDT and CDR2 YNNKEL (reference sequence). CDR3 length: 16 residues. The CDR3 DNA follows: TGTGCCAGCAGCCAAACGGGACACTCTGGGGCCAACGTCCTGACTTTC. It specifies CASSQTGHSGANVLTF.

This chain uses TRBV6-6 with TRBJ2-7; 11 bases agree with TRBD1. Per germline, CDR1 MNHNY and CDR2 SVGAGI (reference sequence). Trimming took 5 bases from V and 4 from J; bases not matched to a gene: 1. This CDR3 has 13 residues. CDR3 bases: TGTGCCAGCAGTGGGACAGGGGGTTACGAGCAGTACTTC. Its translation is CASSGTGGYEQYF.

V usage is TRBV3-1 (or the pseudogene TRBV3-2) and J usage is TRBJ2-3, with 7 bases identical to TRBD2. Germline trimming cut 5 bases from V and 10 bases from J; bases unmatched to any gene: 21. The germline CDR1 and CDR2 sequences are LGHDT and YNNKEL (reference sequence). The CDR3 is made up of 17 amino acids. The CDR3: CASSRAGNRETQVSQYF. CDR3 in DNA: TGTGCCAGCAGCAGAGCGGGGAATCGGGAGACCCAAGTATCGCAGTATTTT.

CDR3 sequence (DNA): TGTGCCAGCAGCCCGGAGAGCAGCTATGGCTACACCTTC. It translates to CASSPESSYGYTF. J is TRBJ1-2 and V is TRBV5-6; D remains ambiguous. The V end lost 4 bases, the J end lost 4 bases, and 11 bases lay between the germline ends. CDR3 length equals 13 residues. The V gene's germline CDR1 is SGHDT and CDR2 YYEEEE.

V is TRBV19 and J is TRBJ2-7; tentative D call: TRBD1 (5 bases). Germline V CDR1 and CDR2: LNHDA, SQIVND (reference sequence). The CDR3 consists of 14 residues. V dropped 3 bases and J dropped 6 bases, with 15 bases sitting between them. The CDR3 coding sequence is TGTGCCAGTAGTATTGACAGAACTACGATCGAGCAGTACTTC. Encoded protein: CASSIDRTTIEQYF. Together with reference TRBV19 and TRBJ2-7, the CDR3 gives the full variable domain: DGGITQSPKYLFRKEGQNVTLSCEQNLNHDAMYWYRQDPGQGLRLIYYSQIVNDFQKGDIAEGYSVSREKKESFPLTVTSAQKNPTAFYLCASSIDRTTIEQYFGPGTRLTVT.

The CDR3 here is CASSLTGTSNTEAFF. For the CDR3, the DNA is TGTGCCAGTAGTCTTACCGGGACATCGAACACTGAAGCTTTCTTT. The V and J genes are TRBV19 and TRBJ1-1; the D gene is possibly TRBD1 (6 bases). The CDR3 is 15 residues long. CDR1 LNHDA and CDR2 SQIVND come from the germline V gene (reference sequence). Trimming pared 5 bases from V and 1 base from J, leaving 14 bases between.

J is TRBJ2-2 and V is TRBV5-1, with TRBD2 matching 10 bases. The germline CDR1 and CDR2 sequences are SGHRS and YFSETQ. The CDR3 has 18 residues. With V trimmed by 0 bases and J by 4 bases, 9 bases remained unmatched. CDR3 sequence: CASSLGASGRRSTGELFF. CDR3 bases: TGCGCCAGCAGCTTGGGGGCTAGCGGGAGAAGGTCCACCGGGGAGCTGTTTTTT.

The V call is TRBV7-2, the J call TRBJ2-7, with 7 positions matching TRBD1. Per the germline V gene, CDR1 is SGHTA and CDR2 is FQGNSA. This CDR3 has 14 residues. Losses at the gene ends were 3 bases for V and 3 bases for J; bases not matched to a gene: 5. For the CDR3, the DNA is TGTGCCAGCAGCTTGACAGGGTCGTTCTACGAGCAGTACTTC. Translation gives CASSLTGSFYEQYF. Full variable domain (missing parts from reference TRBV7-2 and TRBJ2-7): GAGVSQSPSNKVTEKGKDVELRCDPISGHTALYWYRQSLGQGLEFLIYFQGNSAPDKSGLPSDRFSAERTGGSVSTLTIQRTQQEDSAVYLCASSLTGSFYEQYFGPGTRLTVT.